A selection of T cell receptor beta chains follows, all from one sample in a study of B cell selection in AIRE deficiency. Repertoires were generated with immunoSEQ multiplex PCR, while TCRdb's copy carries only in-frame clones and drops some. The table has tens of thousands of clones, about 90% seen once. The sample was CD4+CD25+ Tregs sorted from PBMCs. Receptors originate from a human donor in good health. The CDR3 runs from the conserved cysteine through the conserved F or W. Each record gives: J gene, V gene, CDR3 protein.

TRBJ1-1 TRBV5-1 CASSLDGEAEAFF
TRBJ2-1 TRBV9 CASSVDPGQGLYNEQFF
TRBJ2-7 TRBV19 CASSTGLAGAPTYEQYF
TRBJ2-7 TRBV19 CASKPGGSYEQYF
TRBJ1-6 TRBV10-3 CAISTGRVDYNSPLHF
TRBJ1-4 TRBV5-1 CASSFQGLGEEKLFF
NA TRBV10-3 CAIRNRNYEQYF
TRBJ2-5 TRBV9 CASSEGLGISQTQYF
TRBJ1-4 TRBV15 CATSNGAPATFEKLFF
TRBJ1-5 TRBV7-8 CASSWDPNQPQHF
TRBJ1-6 TRBV10-3 CAITGEYNSPLHF
TRBJ1-1 TRBV19 CASRWRDRAGTEAFF
TRBJ1-3 TRBV4-1 CASSQVDMGFLSGNTIYF
TRBJ1-4 TRBV18 CASSPPPATNEKLFF
TRBJ2-3 TRBV4-2 CASSQDLSGGTDTQYF
TRBJ1-5 TRBV19 CASSMVGNQPQHF
TRBJ2-6 TRBV7-2 CASSAHRVSGANVLTF
TRBJ1-1 TRBV5-4 CASSLGGQPEAFF
TRBJ1-2 TRBV5-1 CASSIGQGSYGYTF
TRBJ2-2 TRBV19 CASVEGTGELFF
TRBJ1-2 TRBV6-9 CASSTIGDRGNGYTF
TRBJ1-1 TRBV5-1 CASSLSSSYTEAFF
TRBJ2-5 TRBV2 CASSGQEQETQYF
TRBJ1-1 TRBV2 CASRDRVRSNTEAFF
TRBJ1-5 TRBV19 CASTPEGVQPQHF
TRBJ2-1 TRBV6-6 CASSYQGRNNEQFF
TRBJ2-1 TRBV7-3 CASSPLTPYNEQFF
TRBJ1-2 TRBV19 CASSIYRDNYGYTF